A selection of T cell receptor beta chains follows, all from one sample in a study of blood T cell repertoires in COVID-19. Assay used: immunoSEQ multiplex PCR; TCRdb lists only in-frame clones, some missing. The profile covers tens of thousands of clones, with 80% to 90% appearing a single time and approximately 18% taken by the ten largest. The source material was peripheral blood. The receptors derive from a woman older than 75 with acute or convalescent COVID-19. Each CDR3 is given with its conserved first and last residue. The D gene is left open where the match is weak. The listing skips clone size in some rows; elsewhere it reads once, few, many or a size class.

j_gene,v_gene,len,d_gene,abundance,CDR3nt,CDR3aa
TRBJ2-7,TRBV12-2,15,.,.,TGTGCAAGTCCCAAAAATGTGCGGGGGAGCTACGAGCAGTACTTC,CASPKNVRGSYEQYF
TRBJ2-1,TRBV3-1/TRBV3-2,15,TRBD1,.,TGTGCCAGCAGCCATGGGGGGACAGGGGGCAATGAGCAGTTCTTC,CASSHGGTGGNEQFF
TRBJ2-7,TRBV18,15,TRBD1,few,TGTGCCAGCTCACCACCGAGCAGGGGGTACAACGAGCAGTACTTC,CASSPPSRGYNEQYF
TRBJ1-5,TRBV28,19,TRBD1,once,TGTGCCAGCAGTTTATTGACGGGACAGGGGGGTTTCGGCAATCAGCCCCAGCATTTT,CASSLLTGQGGFGNQPQHF
TRBJ2-1,TRBV5-1,15,.,.,TGCGCCAGCAGCCAGGGTCTCATCTCCTACAATGAGCAGTTCTTC,CASSQGLISYNEQFF
TRBJ1-6,TRBV9,15,.,.,TGTGCCAGCAGCGAGAACCCTCAGGGTAATTCACCCCTCCACTTT,CASSENPQGNSPLHF
TRBJ1-1,TRBV20-1,15,.,.,TGCAGTGCTAGTCAGGGTCGGTGGGTGAATACTGAAGCTTTCTTT,CSASQGRWVNTEAFF
TRBJ1-2,TRBV9,19,TRBD1,.,TGTGCCAGCAGCGTGGTGGAGGGGACAGGCCCTGCCCGCAACTATGGCTACACCTTC,CASSVVEGTGPARNYGYTF
TRBJ2-1,TRBV3-1/TRBV3-2,17,TRBD2,.,TGTGCCAGCAGCCAAGGCCCAACTAGCGGGGCCTACAATGAGCAGTTCTTC,CASSQGPTSGAYNEQFF
TRBJ2-7,TRBV10-3,14,TRBD1,once,TGTGCCATCAGTCTCCGGGACAGCTCCTACGAGCAGTACTTC,CAISLRDSSYEQYF
TRBJ2-5,TRBV5-4,15,TRBD1,.,TGTGCCAGCAGCTCGGGACAGGGGACGCGAGAGACCCAGTACTTC,CASSSGQGTRETQYF
TRBJ2-4,TRBV2,15,.,.,TGTGCCAGCAGTGAGGGTGGAGGGGTAAAACACATTCAGTACTTT,CASSEGGGVKHIQYF
TRBJ2-7,TRBV5-1,15,TRBD2,.,TGCGCCAGCAGCTTGGTCCTAGCGGGGGGCTACGAGCAGTACTTC,CASSLVLAGGYEQYF
TRBJ2-2,TRBV7-9,16,.,.,TGTGCCAGCAGCTTAGTCCCAGGGGCTGGCACCGGGGAGCTGTTTTTT,CASSLVPGAGTGELFF
TRBJ1-6,TRBV2,15,TRBD1,.,TGTGCCAGCAGTCAAGGGACAGAGAATAATTCACCCCTCCACTTT,CASSQGTENNSPLHF
TRBJ1-4,TRBV18,14,.,.,TGTGCCAGCTCACCAACAGGGTGGAGTGAAAAACTGTTTTTT,CASSPTGWSEKLFF